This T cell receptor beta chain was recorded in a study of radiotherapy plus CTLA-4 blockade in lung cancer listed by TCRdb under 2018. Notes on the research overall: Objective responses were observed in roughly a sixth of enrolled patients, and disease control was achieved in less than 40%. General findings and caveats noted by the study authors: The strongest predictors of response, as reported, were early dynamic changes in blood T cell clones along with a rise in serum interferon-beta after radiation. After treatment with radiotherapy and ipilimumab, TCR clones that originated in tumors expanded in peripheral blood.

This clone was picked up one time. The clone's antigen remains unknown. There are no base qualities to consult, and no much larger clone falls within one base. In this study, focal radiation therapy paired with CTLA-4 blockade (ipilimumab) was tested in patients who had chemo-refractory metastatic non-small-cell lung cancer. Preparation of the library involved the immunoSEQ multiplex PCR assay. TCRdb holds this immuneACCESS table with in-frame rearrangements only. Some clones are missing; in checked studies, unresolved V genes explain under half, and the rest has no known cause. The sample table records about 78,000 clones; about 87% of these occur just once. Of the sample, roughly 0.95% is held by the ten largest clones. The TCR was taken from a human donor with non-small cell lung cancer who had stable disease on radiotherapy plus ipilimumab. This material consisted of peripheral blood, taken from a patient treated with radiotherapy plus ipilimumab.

The nucleotides read TGTGCCAGCAGCAAAGTTCACAATGAGCAGTTCTTC. This translates into CASSKVHNEQFF. The chain is assembled from TRBV21-1 and TRBJ2-1. TRBV21-1 is termed a pseudogene. The CDR3 goes from the cysteine to the phenylalanine over 12 residues. CDR3 DNA is the only sequence kept; it has 36 bases, read in frame from the first base.